This entry describes one TCR beta chain. These data originate in a study of graft-versus-host responses after intestinal transplantation. Germline lookup yields CDR1 MNHEY and CDR2 SMNVEV (reference sequence). The CDR3 consists of 14 residues. Trimming took off 5 bases at V and 6 bases at J, with 14 bases between the two ends. Profiling relied on immunoSEQ multiplex PCR, and the TCRdb table lists in-frame clones only, not all of them. The table includes about 8,200 clones, about 94% detected once. This receptor was taken from a human patient who received an intestinal transplant, so some T cells may come from the graft donor. Sequencing used PBMCs, obtained 11 days after intestinal transplantation. The V and J genes are TRBV27 and TRBJ2-1; D is undetermined. CDR3 region: CASSPRWPRNEQFF. The CDR3, as DNA: TGTGCCAGCAGTCCTAGGTGGCCGCGCAATGAGCAGTTCTTC.